What follows is one T cell receptor (beta chain) and its context. A clone one base away is much larger, so this may be a read error. The data belong to a study of regulatory T cells in long-lasting Graves disease. Libraries of TCR beta came from iRepertoire HTBI primers plus Arm-PCR of CDR3 regions. TCRdb analysed the multiplex PCR reads with MiXCR anew, one entry per CDR3 protein. The profile covers over 250,000 distinct CDR3 sequences, with 22% appearing a single time and 45% to 70% taken by the ten largest. Sample time point: persistent/refractory GD, antithyroid drugs over 5 years with positive TRAb. PBMCs were the source of the RNA used for TCR sequencing. This TCR came from a female donor with Graves disease. This material consisted of peripheral blood mononuclear cells (PBMCs), taken when the disease was refractory, from a patient treated with antithyroid drugs.

The CDR3 region is CAGSQMNTEAFF. In nucleotides, the CDR3 is TGTGCCGGCAGCCAGATGAACACTGAAGCTTTCTTT. The chain has TRBV3-1 and TRBJ1-1; D is undetermined. This CDR3 comprises 12 residues. The germline V gene has CDR1 LGHDT and CDR2 YNNKEL (reference sequence).